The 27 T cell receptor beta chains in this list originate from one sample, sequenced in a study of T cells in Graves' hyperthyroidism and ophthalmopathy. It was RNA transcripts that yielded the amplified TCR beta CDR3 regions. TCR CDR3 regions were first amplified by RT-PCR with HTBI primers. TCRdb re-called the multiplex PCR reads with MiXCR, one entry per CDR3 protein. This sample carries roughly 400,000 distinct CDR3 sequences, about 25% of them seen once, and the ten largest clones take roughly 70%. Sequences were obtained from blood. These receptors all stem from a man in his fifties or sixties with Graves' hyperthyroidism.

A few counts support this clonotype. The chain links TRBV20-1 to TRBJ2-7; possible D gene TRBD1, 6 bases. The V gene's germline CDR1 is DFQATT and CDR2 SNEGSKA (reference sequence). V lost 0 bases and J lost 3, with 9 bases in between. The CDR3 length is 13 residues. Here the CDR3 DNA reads TGCAGTGCTAGAGATCGGGACAACTACGAGCAGTACTTC. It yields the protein CSARDRDNYEQYF.

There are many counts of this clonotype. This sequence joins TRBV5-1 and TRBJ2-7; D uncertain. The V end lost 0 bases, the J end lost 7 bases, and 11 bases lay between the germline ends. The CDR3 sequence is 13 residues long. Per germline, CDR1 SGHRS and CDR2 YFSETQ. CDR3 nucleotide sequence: TGCGCCAGCAGCTTGGACCCGTGGATGGAGCAGTACTTC. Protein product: CASSLDPWMEQYF.

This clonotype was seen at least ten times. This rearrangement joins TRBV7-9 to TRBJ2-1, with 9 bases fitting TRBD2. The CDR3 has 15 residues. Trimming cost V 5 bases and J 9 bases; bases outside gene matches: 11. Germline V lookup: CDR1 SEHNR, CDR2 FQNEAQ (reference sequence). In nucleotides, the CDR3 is TGTGCCAGCAGCCCAGGGGCAGCGGGAGGAGGTGAGCAGTTCTTC. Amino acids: CASSPGAAGGGEQFF.

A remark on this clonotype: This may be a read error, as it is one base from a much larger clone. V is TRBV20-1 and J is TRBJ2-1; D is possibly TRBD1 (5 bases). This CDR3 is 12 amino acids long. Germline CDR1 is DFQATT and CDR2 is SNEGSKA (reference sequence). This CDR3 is CSAPQGYNQQFF. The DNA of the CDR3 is TGCAGTGCTCCCCAGGGATACAATCAGCAGTTCTTC.

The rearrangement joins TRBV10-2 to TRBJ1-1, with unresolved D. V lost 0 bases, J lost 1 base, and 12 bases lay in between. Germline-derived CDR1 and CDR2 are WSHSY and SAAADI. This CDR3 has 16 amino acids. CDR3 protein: CASSESFTGGNTEAFF. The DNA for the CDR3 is TGCGCCAGCAGTGAGTCGTTTACGGGAGGGAACACTGAAGCTTTCTTT.

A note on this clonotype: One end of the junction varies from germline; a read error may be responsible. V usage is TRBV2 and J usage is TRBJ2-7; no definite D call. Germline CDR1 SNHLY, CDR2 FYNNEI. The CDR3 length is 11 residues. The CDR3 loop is CASSYSYERYF. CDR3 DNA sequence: TGTGCCAGCAGTTACTCCTACGAGCGGTACTTC.

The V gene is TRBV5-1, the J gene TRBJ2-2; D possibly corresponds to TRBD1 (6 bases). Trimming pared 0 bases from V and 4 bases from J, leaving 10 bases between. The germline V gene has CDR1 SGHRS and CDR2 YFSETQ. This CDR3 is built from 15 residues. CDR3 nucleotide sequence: TGCGCCAGCAGCTTGGGGGACATCGGCACCGGGGAGCTGTTTTTT. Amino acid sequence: CASSLGDIGTGELFF.

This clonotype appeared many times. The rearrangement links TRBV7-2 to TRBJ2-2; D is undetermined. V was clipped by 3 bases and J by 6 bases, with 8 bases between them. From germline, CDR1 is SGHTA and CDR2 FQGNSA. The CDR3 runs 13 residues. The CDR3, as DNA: TGTGCCAGCAGCTTCCCCAATTCCGGGGAGCTGTTTTTT. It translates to CASSFPNSGELFF.

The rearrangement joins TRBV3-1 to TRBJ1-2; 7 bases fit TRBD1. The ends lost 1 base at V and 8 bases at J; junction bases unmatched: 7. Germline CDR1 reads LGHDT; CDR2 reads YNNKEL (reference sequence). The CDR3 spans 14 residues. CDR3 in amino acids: CASSQVKGAVGYTF. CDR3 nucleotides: TGTGCCAGCAGCCAAGTGAAGGGGGCGGTCGGCTACACCTTC. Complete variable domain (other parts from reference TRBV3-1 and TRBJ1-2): DTAVSQTPKYLVTQMGNDKSIKCEQNLGHDTMYWYKQDSKKFLKIMFSYNNKELIINETVPNRFSPKSPDKAHLNLHINSLELGDSAVYFCASSQVKGAVGYTFGSGTRLTVV.

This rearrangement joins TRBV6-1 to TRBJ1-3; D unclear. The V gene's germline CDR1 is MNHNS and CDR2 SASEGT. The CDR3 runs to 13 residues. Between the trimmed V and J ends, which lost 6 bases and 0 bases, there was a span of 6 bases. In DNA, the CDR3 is TGTGCCAGCAGCATCTCCTCTGGAAACACCATATATTTT. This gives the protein CASSISSGNTIYF.

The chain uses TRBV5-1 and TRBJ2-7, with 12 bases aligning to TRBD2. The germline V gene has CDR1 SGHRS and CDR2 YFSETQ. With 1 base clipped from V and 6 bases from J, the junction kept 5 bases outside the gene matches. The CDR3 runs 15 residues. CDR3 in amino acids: CASSLTSGRSGEQYF. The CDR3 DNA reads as TGCGCCAGCAGCTTGACTAGCGGGAGGAGTGGCGAGCAGTACTTC.

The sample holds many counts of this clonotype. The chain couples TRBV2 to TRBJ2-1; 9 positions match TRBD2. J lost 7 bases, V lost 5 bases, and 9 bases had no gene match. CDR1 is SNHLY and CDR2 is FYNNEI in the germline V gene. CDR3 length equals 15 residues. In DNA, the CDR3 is TGTGCCAGCAGTTATAGCGGGAGATTAAGGAATGAGCAGTTCTTC. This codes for CASSYSGRLRNEQFF. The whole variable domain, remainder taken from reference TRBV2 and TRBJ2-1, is EPEVTQTPSHQVTQMGQEVILRCVPISNHLYFYWYRQILGQKVEFLVSFYNNEISEKSEIFDDQFSVERPDGSNFTLKIRSTKLEDSAMYFCASSYSGRLRNEQFFGPGTRLTVL.

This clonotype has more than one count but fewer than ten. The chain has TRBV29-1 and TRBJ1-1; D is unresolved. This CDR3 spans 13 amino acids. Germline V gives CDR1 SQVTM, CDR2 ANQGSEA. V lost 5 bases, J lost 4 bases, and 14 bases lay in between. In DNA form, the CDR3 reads TGCAGCGTTAGGTGGGGATTAAGCACTGAAGCTTTCTTT. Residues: CSVRWGLSTEAFF. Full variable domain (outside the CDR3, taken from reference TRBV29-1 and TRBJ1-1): SAVISQKPSRDICQRGTSLTIQCQVDSQVTMMFWYRQQPGQSLTLIATANQGSEATYESGFVIDKFPISRPNLTFSTLTVSNMSPEDSSIYLCSVRWGLSTEAFFGQGTRLTVV.

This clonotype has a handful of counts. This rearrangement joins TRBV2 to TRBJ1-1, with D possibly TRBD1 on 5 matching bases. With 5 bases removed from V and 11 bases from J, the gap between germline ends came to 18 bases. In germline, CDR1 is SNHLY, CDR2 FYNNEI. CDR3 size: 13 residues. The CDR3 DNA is TGTGCCAGCAGTACCGGGGCGGGCCCGTCGGCTTTCTTT. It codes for CASSTGAGPSAFF.

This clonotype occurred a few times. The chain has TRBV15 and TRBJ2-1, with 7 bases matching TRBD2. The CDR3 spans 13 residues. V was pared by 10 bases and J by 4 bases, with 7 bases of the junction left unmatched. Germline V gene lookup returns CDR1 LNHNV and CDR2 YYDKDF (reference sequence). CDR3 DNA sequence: TGTGCCATCGGACTAGTTGGGTACAATGAGCAGTTCTTC. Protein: CAIGLVGYNEQFF.

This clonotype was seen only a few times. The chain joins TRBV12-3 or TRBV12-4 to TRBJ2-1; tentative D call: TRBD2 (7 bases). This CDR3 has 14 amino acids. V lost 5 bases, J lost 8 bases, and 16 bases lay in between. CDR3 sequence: CASSPFGGADEQFF. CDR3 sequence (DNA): TGTGCCAGCAGTCCCTTTGGGGGGGCGGATGAGCAGTTCTTC.

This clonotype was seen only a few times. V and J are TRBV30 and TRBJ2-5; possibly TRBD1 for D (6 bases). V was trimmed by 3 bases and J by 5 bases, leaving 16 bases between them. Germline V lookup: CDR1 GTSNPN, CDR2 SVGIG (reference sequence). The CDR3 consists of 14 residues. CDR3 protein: CAWSRTGPGETQYF. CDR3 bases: TGTGCCTGGAGCAGAACAGGGCCCGGGGAGACCCAGTACTTC.

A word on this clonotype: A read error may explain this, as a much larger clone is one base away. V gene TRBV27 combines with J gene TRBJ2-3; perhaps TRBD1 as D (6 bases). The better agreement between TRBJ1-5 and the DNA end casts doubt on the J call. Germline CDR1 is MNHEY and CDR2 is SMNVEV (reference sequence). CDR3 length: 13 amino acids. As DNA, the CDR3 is TGTGCCAGCAGTTTGTCAGGGGCAGATACGCAGCATTTT. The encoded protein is CASSLSGADTQHF.

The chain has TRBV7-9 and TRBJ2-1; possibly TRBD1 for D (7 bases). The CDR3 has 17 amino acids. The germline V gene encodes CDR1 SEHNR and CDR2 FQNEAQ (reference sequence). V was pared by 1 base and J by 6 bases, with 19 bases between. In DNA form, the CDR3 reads TGTGCCAGCAGCTTAGGAGGGGGCTGGCGGAGGGCCAATGAGCAGTTCTTC. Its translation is CASSLGGGWRRANEQFF.

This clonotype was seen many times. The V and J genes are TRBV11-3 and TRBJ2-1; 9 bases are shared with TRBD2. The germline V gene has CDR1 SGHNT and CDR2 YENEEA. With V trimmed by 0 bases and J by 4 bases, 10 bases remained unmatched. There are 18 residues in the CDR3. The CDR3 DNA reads TGTGCCAGCAGCTTAGAGGGCGGGAGGGCCGCAGGGTACAATGAGCAGTTCTTC. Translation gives CASSLEGGRAAGYNEQFF.

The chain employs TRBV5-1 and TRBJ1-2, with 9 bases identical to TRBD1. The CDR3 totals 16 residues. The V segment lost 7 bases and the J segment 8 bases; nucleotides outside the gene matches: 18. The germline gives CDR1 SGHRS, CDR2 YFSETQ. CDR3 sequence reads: CASGSSGTGLVMGYTF. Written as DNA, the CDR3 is TGCGCCAGCGGCTCGTCCGGGACAGGGCTTGTAATGGGCTACACCTTC.

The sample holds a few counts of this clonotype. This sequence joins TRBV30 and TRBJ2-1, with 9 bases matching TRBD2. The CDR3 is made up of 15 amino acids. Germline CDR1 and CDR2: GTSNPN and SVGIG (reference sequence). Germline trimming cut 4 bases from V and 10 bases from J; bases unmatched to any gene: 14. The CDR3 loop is CAWTRSGTSRGEQFF. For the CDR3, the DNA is TGTGCCTGGACAAGATCCGGGACTAGCCGCGGCGAGCAGTTCTTC.

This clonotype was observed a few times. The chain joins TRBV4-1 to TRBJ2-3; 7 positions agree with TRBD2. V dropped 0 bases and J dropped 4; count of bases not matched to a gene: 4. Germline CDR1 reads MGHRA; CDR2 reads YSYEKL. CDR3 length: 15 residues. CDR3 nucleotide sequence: TGCGCCAGCAGCCAAGAAACGGCGGGAGCAGATACGCAGTATTTT. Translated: CASSQETAGADTQYF.

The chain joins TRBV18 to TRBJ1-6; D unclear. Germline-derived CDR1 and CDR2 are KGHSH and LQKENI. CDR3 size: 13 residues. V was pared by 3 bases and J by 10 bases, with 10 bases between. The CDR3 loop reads CASSPAQESPLHF. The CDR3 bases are TGTGCCAGCTCACCCGCCCAGGAATCACCCCTCCACTTT.

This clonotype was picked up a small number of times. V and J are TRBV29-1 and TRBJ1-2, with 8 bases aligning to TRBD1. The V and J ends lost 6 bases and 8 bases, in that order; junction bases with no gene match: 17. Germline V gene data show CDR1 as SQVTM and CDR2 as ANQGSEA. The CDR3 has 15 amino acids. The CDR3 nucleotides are TGCAGCGTACATTGGACAGGGAGGGCTTTCGAAGGCTACACCTTC. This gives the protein CSVHWTGRAFEGYTF.

The CDR3 coding sequence is TGCAGCGTTGAGGGACTAGCGGCCTACAATGAGCAGTTCTTC. Translated, it gives CSVEGLAAYNEQFF. This chain uses TRBV29-1 with TRBJ2-1, with 11 bases identical to TRBD2. Germline CDR1 and CDR2: SQVTM and ANQGSEA. J was trimmed by 2 bases and V by 3 bases; bases with no gene match: 0. This CDR3 is 14 amino acids long.

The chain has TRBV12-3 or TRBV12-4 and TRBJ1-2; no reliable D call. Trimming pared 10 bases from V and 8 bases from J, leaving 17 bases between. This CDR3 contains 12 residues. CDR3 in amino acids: CATRREVEGYTF. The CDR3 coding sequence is TGTGCCACCCGGAGGGAGGTTGAGGGCTACACCTTC.